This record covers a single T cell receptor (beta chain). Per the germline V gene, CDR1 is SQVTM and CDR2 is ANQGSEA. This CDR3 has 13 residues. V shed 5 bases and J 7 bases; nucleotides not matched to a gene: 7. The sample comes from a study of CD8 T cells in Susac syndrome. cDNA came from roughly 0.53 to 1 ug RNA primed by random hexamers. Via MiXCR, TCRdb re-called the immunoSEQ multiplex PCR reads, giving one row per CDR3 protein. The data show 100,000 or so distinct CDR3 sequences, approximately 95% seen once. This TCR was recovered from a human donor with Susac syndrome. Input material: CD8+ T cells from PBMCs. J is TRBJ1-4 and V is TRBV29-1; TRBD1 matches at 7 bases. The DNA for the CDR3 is TGCAGCGTTCTGACAGGGTTCGGTGAAAAACTGTTTTTT. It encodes CSVLTGFGEKLFF. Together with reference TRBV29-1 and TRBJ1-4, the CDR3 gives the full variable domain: SAVISQKPSRDICQRGTSLTIQCQVDSQVTMMFWYRQQPGQSLTLIATANQGSEATYESGFVIDKFPISRPNLTFSTLTVSNMSPEDSSIYLCSVLTGFGEKLFFGSGTQLSVL.